This is a list of T cell receptor beta chains from one sample in a study of chemoradiotherapy in HPV16-positive cancers. Libraries were prepared by immunoSEQ multiplex PCR; TCRdb keeps only in-frame clonotypes and omits some of them. The table shows about 7,800 clones, with roughly 83% occurring only once. Source: blood, taken from a patient who underwent chemoradiotherapy. The source is a human donor with HPV-associated anogenital cancer. Each CDR3 is given with its conserved first and last residue. A D gene is named only where the DNA matches it firmly. Clone size is given for some rows only: seen once, a few or many times, or a class if the clone is expanded.

cdr3_aa cdr3_nt clone_size v_call d_call j_call
CASSLRNEQYF TGTGCCAGCAGCTTAAGAAACGAGCAGTACTTC - TRBV11-1 - TRBJ2-7
CASSWGGFSYPNEQFF TGTGCCAGCAGTTGGGGAGGTTTCTCCTACCCCAATGAGCAGTTCTTC - TRBV27 - TRBJ2-1
CASSRLGGSNEKLFF TGTGCCAGCAGCCGCCTTGGAGGTTCTAATGAAAAACTGTTTTTT - TRBV7-6 - TRBJ1-4
CASSLDGHSNQPQHF TGTGCCAGCAGCTTAGACGGGCATAGCAATCAGCCCCAGCATTTT few TRBV7-9 - TRBJ1-5
CASSLEVGSNQPQHF TGTGCCAGCAGCTTAGAGGTAGGGTCCAATCAGCCCCAGCATTTT - TRBV7-2 - TRBJ1-5
CATEARFSTEAFF TGTGCCACGGAGGCGCGGTTCAGCACTGAAGCTTTCTTT - TRBV19 - TRBJ1-1
CASSYSPDRVFYNEQFF TGTGCCAGCAGCTACAGCCCTGACAGGGTGTTTTACAATGAGCAGTTCTTC - TRBV5-6 TRBD1 TRBJ2-1
CASSLGTGPSGANVLTF TGTGCCAGCAGTTTGGGGACAGGGCCTTCTGGGGCCAACGTCCTGACTTTC - TRBV7-6 TRBD1 TRBJ2-6
CASSTNPGYYEQYF TGTGCCAGCTCTACCAATCCAGGCTACTACGAGCAGTACTTC - TRBV18 - TRBJ2-7
CASSLFMAGFYNEQFF TGTGCCAGCAGCTTGTTCATGGCAGGCTTCTACAATGAGCAGTTCTTC once TRBV5-4 - TRBJ2-1
CASSAGLLTEAFF TGTGCCAGCAGCGCGGGACTTCTCACTGAAGCTTTCTTT - TRBV9 - TRBJ1-1
CVSSLTVNAYNEQFF TGTGTCAGCAGCTTGACAGTGAACGCCTACAATGAGCAGTTCTTC - TRBV5-4 - TRBJ2-1
CASRQGDPSGGTQYF TGTGCCAGCAGGCAGGGCGACCCCTCGGGGGGTACGCAGTATTTT - TRBV5-4 TRBD2 TRBJ2-3
CASSPAAGNSYEQYF TGTGCCAGCAGCCCAGCAGCGGGGAATTCCTACGAGCAGTACTTC - TRBV7-3 TRBD2 TRBJ2-7
CASSPHIYETQYF TGTGCCAGCAGCCCACACATCTACGAGACCCAGTACTTC - TRBV5-4 - TRBJ2-5
CASSYGLAEPSYEQYF TGTGCCAGCAGCTACGGACTAGCGGAACCCTCCTACGAGCAGTACTTC - TRBV6-6 TRBD2 TRBJ2-7
CASSRGGPGHDNSPLHF TGTGCCAGCAGCCGGGGTGGACCGGGACACGATAATTCACCCCTCCACTTT - TRBV4-2 - TRBJ1-6
CATSRDLDNSGIVYGYTF TGTGCCACCAGCAGAGATTTAGACAACTCAGGGATAGTCTATGGCTACACCTTC - TRBV15 - TRBJ1-2